This note documents a single TCR beta chain sequence. Its target is not known. One end of the junction does not line up with germline, which may come from a read error. Production of TCR beta cDNA used around 460 ng total RNA together with a constant-region primer. Three nested multiplex PCR rounds, a slightly modified ARM-PCR, produced the libraries for TCR beta. Forward primers for TRBV1-TRBV30 and a C-beta reverse primer served the first two PCR rounds, at roughly 10 cycles each. One entry per CDR3 protein results from TCRdb running MiXCR on the multiplex PCR reads. This sample has roughly 80,000 distinct CDR3 sequences, with over 55% found just once. The data stem from a study of tumor-infiltrating lymphocytes in primary liver carcinoma. The study, taken as a whole, reports: Pairs comparing tumor with adjacent tissue or blood overlapped less than pairs drawn from tumor regions.

CDR3 size: 13 residues. Co-extraction of both nucleic acids (RNA and DNA) used roughly 20-34 mg of unsorted bulk tissue. Sequenced sample: liver tumor tissue from sampling region 4. Subset denoted: tumor region T4, right-lateral pole. This TCR came from a woman aged 55-70 years with primary liver carcinoma and hepatitis B virus infection. This chain connects TRBV12-3 or TRBV12-4 to TRBJ1-1; a weak D match, TRBD1 (5 bases). CDR3 in amino acids: CAGSDRGNTEAFF. CDR3 DNA sequence: TGTGCCGGCAGCGATAGGGGGAACACTGAAGCTTTCTTT.